The rows below give T cell receptor beta chains drawn from one sample of a study of regulatory T cells in long-lasting Graves disease. TCRdb independently ran MiXCR on the multiplex PCR reads; one entry per CDR3 protein. Of around 460,000 distinct CDR3 sequences in the sample, about a fifth were seen once. This material consisted of peripheral blood mononuclear cells (PBMCs), taken when the disease was refractory, from a patient treated with antithyroid drugs. The receptor set was obtained from a female donor with Graves disease. Both conserved end residues are part of each CDR3. D genes are given only for firm matches. The size entry is marked missing in some rows and otherwise reads once, few, many or a size class.

many	TRBD1	TRBV28	TRBJ2-7	CASSLIQGAKDEQYF	TGTGCCAGCAGCTTGATTCAGGGGGCTAAGGACGAGCAGTACTTC
NA	TRBD2	TRBV2	TRBJ2-7	CASSDKAGGINEQYF	TGTGCCAGCAGTGACAAAGCGGGGGGGATCAACGAGCAGTACTTC
many	NA	TRBV28	TRBJ2-7	CASTGRAYEQYF	TGTGCCAGCACTGGCAGAGCCTACGAGCAGTACTTC
few	TRBD1	TRBV10-3	TRBJ1-2	CAISRGQGAVGYTF	TGTGCCATCTCTCGGGGACAGGGGGCCGTTGGCTACACCTTC
many	NA	TRBV6-5	TRBJ2-5	CASSSTGWETQYF	TGTGCCAGCAGTTCCACAGGGTGGGAGACCCAGTACTTC
many	NA	TRBV24-1	TRBJ1-1	CATSDSPASAEAFF	TGTGCCACCAGTGATTCCCCCGCCAGCGCTGAAGCTTTCTTT
many	NA	TRBV2	TRBJ1-1	CASRRYGGDTEAFF	TGTGCCAGCAGACGTTACGGCGGGGACACTGAAGCTTTCTTT
few	TRBD1	TRBV5-5	TRBJ2-5	CASSWWDSPARETQYF	TGTGCCAGCAGCTGGTGGGACAGCCCCGCGAGGGAGACCCAGTACTTC
many	NA	TRBV7-3	TRBJ1-4	CASSPKTDTNEKLFF	TGTGCCAGCAGCCCGAAGACAGACACTAATGAAAAACTGTTTTTT
NA	TRBD1	TRBV9	TRBJ2-2	CASSAVGTGGIGELFF	TGTGCCAGCAGCGCAGTTGGGACAGGGGGCATCGGGGAGCTGTTTTTT
NA	NA	TRBV12-3/TRBV12-4	TRBJ2-3	CASVDYRSTDTQYF	TGTGCCAGCGTAGACTACAGAAGCACAGATACGCAGTATTTT
NA	NA	TRBV10-3	TRBJ2-7	CAISEVGGEQYF	TGTGCCATCAGTGAAGTTGGGGGCGAGCAGTACTTC
few	TRBD1	TRBV13	TRBJ1-1	CASSWGQGVGAFF	TGTGCCAGCAGCTGGGGACAGGGCGTGGGAGCTTTCTTT
NA	NA	TRBV20-1	TRBJ2-7	CSASRTGPGAILGIYEQYF	TGCAGTGCTAGTCGAACCGGCCCCGGGGCGATTCTAGGGATCTACGAGCAGTACTTC
few	TRBD1	TRBV5-1	TRBJ1-4	CASSWGTGGVHNEKLFF	TGCGCCAGCAGCTGGGGGACAGGGGGCGTTCATAATGAAAAACTGTTTTTT
many	NA	TRBV30	TRBJ1-1	CALDVGTEAFF	TGTGCCTTGGACGTGGGCACTGAAGCTTTCTTT
few	TRBD1	TRBV6-1	TRBJ1-3	CASRRQGENTIYF	TGTGCCAGCAGAAGACAGGGCGAAAACACCATATATTTT
many	TRBD1	TRBV28	TRBJ1-1	CASSVKGALGRRQGMNTEAFF	TGTGCCAGCAGCGTAAAAGGGGCCTTGGGAAGGAGACAGGGGATGAACACTGAAGCTTTCTTT
few	TRBD1	TRBV30	TRBJ1-2	CAWSVGDRSYGYTF	TGTGCCTGGAGTGTAGGGGACAGATCCTATGGCTACACCTTC
many	NA	TRBV28	TRBJ2-2	CASGHNTGELFF	TGTGCCAGCGGGCACAACACCGGGGAGCTGTTTTTT
NA	TRBD1	TRBV5-1	TRBJ1-3	CASSWGGTVLSGNTIYF	TGCGCCAGCAGCTGGGGGGGGACAGTCCTCTCTGGAAACACCATATATTTT
many	TRBD1	TRBV10-3	TRBJ1-6	CAIRGTGSPNSPLHF	TGTGCCATCAGGGGGACAGGGTCGCCTAATTCACCCCTCCACTTT
NA	NA	TRBV30	TRBJ2-7	CAWSRAFRGEQYF	TGTGCCTGGAGTCGAGCTTTTCGGGGCGAGCAGTACTTC
NA	TRBD1	TRBV10-3	TRBJ2-7	CAISPRDSPYEQYF	TGTGCCATCAGCCCCCGGGACAGCCCCTACGAGCAGTACTTC
NA	TRBD2	TRBV7-2	TRBJ2-7	CASSPGTSDSYLYEQYF	TGTGCCAGCAGCCCCGGGACTAGCGACTCCTATTTGTACGAGCAGTACTTC
few	NA	TRBV5-6	TRBJ1-5	CASSLKGDELNQPQHF	TGTGCCAGCAGCTTAAAAGGGGACGAACTCAATCAGCCCCAGCATTTT
many	NA	TRBV11-2	TRBJ1-2	CASSSWDDYTF	TGTGCCAGCAGCTCCTGGGACGACTACACCTTC
many	TRBD1	TRBV20-1	TRBJ2-5	CSATPGQGSLETQYF	TGCAGTGCAACCCCGGGACAGGGGTCTTTGGAGACCCAGTACTTC
many	NA	TRBV6-1	TRBJ1-1	CASSDRDARVGTEAFF	TGTGCCAGCAGTGACCGGGACGCAAGGGTCGGCACTGAAGCTTTCTTT
NA	NA	TRBV5-6	TRBJ1-3	CASSLAVRSGNTIYF	TGTGCCAGCAGCTTGGCCGTCAGGTCTGGAAACACCATATATTTT
many	TRBD1	TRBV20-1	TRBJ1-1	CSVSGGNTEAFF	TGCAGTGTATCAGGGGGGAACACTGAAGCTTTCTTT
NA	TRBD1	TRBV2	TRBJ2-3	CASSVLQARGDTQYF	TGTGCCAGCAGTGTCTTACAAGCCAGGGGGGATACGCAGTATTTT
many	TRBD1	TRBV12-3/TRBV12-4	TRBJ1-2	CASSSGDRRIYGYTF	TGTGCCAGCAGTTCGGGGGACAGGAGAATCTATGGCTACACCTTC
NA	TRBD1	TRBV7-3	TRBJ2-2	CASTVGQPNTGELFF	TGTGCCAGCACAGTGGGACAGCCAAACACCGGGGAGCTGTTTTTT
many	NA	TRBV29-1	TRBJ1-2	CSVDTGSDYGYTF	TGCAGCGTTGACACAGGGTCGGACTATGGCTACACCTTC
many	NA	TRBV20-1	TRBJ2-5	CSARDGDQARTQYF	TGCAGTGCTAGAGATGGGGACCAAGCAAGGACCCAGTACTTC
few	NA	TRBV7-2	TRBJ1-5	CASSFSAGANQPQHF	TGTGCCAGCAGCTTCAGCGCAGGGGCTAATCAGCCCCAGCATTTT
few	NA	TRBV24-1	TRBJ1-2	CATSDVDGNYGYTF	TGTGCCACCAGTGATGTCGACGGTAACTATGGCTACACCTTC
NA	NA	TRBV7-3	TRBJ2-3	CASSLIAFGGADTQYF	TGTGCCAGCAGCTTAATCGCGTTCGGGGGCGCAGATACGCAGTATTTT
NA	NA	TRBV4-2	TRBJ1-1	CASSTGQTDTEAFF	TGTGCCAGCAGCACGGGCCAGACGGACACTGAAGCTTTCTTT
few	NA	TRBV6-1	TRBJ1-2	CASSPNGGPRGYTF	TGTGCCAGCAGCCCTAATGGAGGCCCGCGGGGCTACACCTTC
NA	NA	TRBV7-2	TRBJ2-3	CASSLVAGLSTDTQYF	TGTGCCAGCAGCTTAGTGGCAGGACTAAGCACAGATACGCAGTATTTT
NA	TRBD2	TRBV6-1	TRBJ2-7	CASILGASGSYEQYF	TGTGCCAGCATCCTTGGGGCTAGCGGGTCCTACGAGCAGTACTTC
few	TRBD1	TRBV10-1	TRBJ2-7	CASSAIQGVSYEQYF	TGCGCCAGCAGTGCCATACAGGGGGTGAGCTACGAGCAGTACTTC
NA	TRBD1	TRBV5-1	TRBJ2-7	CASSLEPGGQNEQYF	TGCGCCAGCAGCTTGGAACCAGGGGGTCAGAACGAGCAGTACTTC
NA	NA	TRBV7-3	TRBJ2-7	CASSPGRLMEQYF	TGTGCCAGCAGCCCGGGACGGCTCATGGAGCAGTACTTC